The rows below give T cell receptor beta chains drawn from one sample of a study of blood T cells in healthy people across ages. TCRdb analysed the 5' RACE reads with MiXCR anew, one entry per CDR3 protein. The table has more than 800,000 distinct CDR3 sequences, less than 50% seen once. The sequencing input was blood. The origin of the receptors is a woman aged 55-69 years in good health. The CDR3 runs from the conserved cysteine through the conserved F or W. D genes are given only for firm matches. Rows may omit the clone size; those that give it use once, few, many or a size class.

>TRBD2|15|TRBJ2-1|NA|TRBV5-6
TGTGCCAGCAGCACCCTAGCGGGAGGGATCAATGAGCAGTTCTTC
CASSTLAGGINEQFF
>TRBD2|17|TRBJ2-7|few|TRBV20-1
TGCAGTGCTAGCCCCCCCGCCCGACTAGCGGGACTGGACGAGCAGTACTTC
CSASPPARLAGLDEQYF
>TRBD1|19|TRBJ2-7|NA|TRBV27
TGTGCCAGCAGTCTCCGAACAGGGGGCGCACCGGGGACCTCCTACGAGCAGTACTTC
CASSLRTGGAPGTSYEQYF
>NA|16|TRBJ1-2|few|TRBV14
TGTGCCAGCAGCCAGCCCGCAGATCGGAACCGACGAGGCTACACCTTC
CASSQPADRNRRGYTF
>TRBD1|17|TRBJ2-6|few|TRBV9
TGTGCCAGCAGCCTTACCTTGACAGGGACTGGGGCCAACGTCCTGACTTTC
CASSLTLTGTGANVLTF
>NA|14|TRBJ2-1|many|TRBV7-9
TGTGCCGGATCCGGTAGCGGATATTACAATGAGCAGTTCTTC
CAGSGSGYYNEQFF
>NA|14|TRBJ2-1|NA|TRBV5-1
TGCGCCAGCAGCTTTGGTGAGGGCAGAGATGAGCAGTTCTTC
CASSFGEGRDEQFF
>TRBD2|14|TRBJ2-7|NA|TRBV10-3
TGTGCCACAGCAGGGACTAGCTTTTCCTACGAGCAGTACTTC
CATAGTSFSYEQYF
>TRBD2|14|TRBJ2-7|NA|TRBV29-1
TGCAGCGTTGATACAGCGGGATCTTACAATGAGCAGTACTTC
CSVDTAGSYNEQYF
>NA|13|TRBJ2-1|NA|TRBV5-8
TGTGCCAGCCGACAGCCCTCCTACAATGAGCAGTTCTTC
CASRQPSYNEQFF
>NA|15|TRBJ2-3|few|TRBV3-1
TGTGCCAGCAGCCAGCAAGGGGATAGCACAGATACGCAGTATTTT
CASSQQGDSTDTQYF
>TRBD1|16|TRBJ2-5|few|TRBV28
TGTGCCAGCAGGATGGGACAGCTCATCCCCCCAGAGACCCAGTACTTC
CASRMGQLIPPETQYF
>TRBD1|16|TRBJ2-7|NA|TRBV13
TGTGCCAGCAGCCCCGCCGGGGCAGGGGGAGACTACGAGCAGTACTTC
CASSPAGAGGDYEQYF
>NA|10|TRBJ2-5|few|TRBV3-1
TGTGCCAGCAGCCGAACGGCCCAGTACTTC
CASSRTAQYF
>NA|14|TRBJ1-1|NA|TRBV20-1
TGCAGTGCGTACTCACAGGGAGGGGACACTGAAGCTTTCTTT
CSAYSQGGDTEAFF
>TRBD1|15|TRBJ1-6|few|TRBV5-1
TGCGCCAGCAGTACCGACGGACAGGGGCGTTCACCCCTCCACTTT
CASSTDGQGRSPLHF
>NA|13|TRBJ1-1|few|TRBV9
TGTGCCAGCAGCATGACAGGATTCACTGAAGCTTTCTTT
CASSMTGFTEAFF
>TRBD1|14|TRBJ2-1|NA|TRBV29-1
TGCAGCGTTGCCCGACAGGGGGCTAGAAATGAGCGGTTCTTC
CSVARQGARNERFF
>TRBD1|15|TRBJ2-7|NA|TRBV25-1
TGTGCCAGCAGTGCCTTTGCCGGGACAGTATACGAGCAGTACTTC
CASSAFAGTVYEQYF
>NA|13|TRBJ1-2|NA|TRBV2
TGTGCCAGCAGTGTCATAGGGCACTATGGCTACACCTTC
CASSVIGHYGYTF
>NA|11|TRBJ1-2|NA|TRBV5-1
TGCGCCAGCCGACGGGACTTTGGCTACACCTTC
CASRRDFGYTF
>NA|16|TRBJ2-3|many|TRBV27
TGTGCCAGCAGTTTAAGAGGCGGAGCTAGCACAGATACGCAGTATTTT
CASSLRGGASTDTQYF
>TRBD2|15|TRBJ2-5|once|TRBV6-1
TGTGCCAGCAGCAAACTAGCGGGAGGGCAAGAGACTCAGTACTTC
CASSKLAGGQETQYF
>TRBD1|15|TRBJ2-7|few|TRBV20-1
TGCAGTGCTACACCAGCGACAGGGTCCTCCTACGAGCAGTACTTC
CSATPATGSSYEQYF
>NA|14|TRBJ2-1|NA|TRBV11-2
TGTGCCAGCAGTTCTCTAGCGTCCTACAATGAGCAGTTCTTC
CASSSLASYNEQFF
>NA|16|TRBJ2-5|once|TRBV28
TGTGCCAGCAGTTTAGCGGGGACAGTCGACCAAGAGACCCAGTACTTC
CASSLAGTVDQETQYF
>NA|16|TRBJ2-4|NA|TRBV27
TGTGCCAGCAGTTTATATGCAGCATTAGCCAAAAACATTCAGTACTTC
CASSLYAALAKNIQYF
>TRBD2|17|TRBJ2-5|NA|TRBV7-9
TGTGCCAGCAGCTTAGATGGGACTAGCGGGAATCAAGAGACCCAGTACTTC
CASSLDGTSGNQETQYF
>NA|15|TRBJ2-3|NA|TRBV6-6
TGTGCCAGCAGTAGCACAGGGATCGGCACAGATACGCAGTATTTT
CASSSTGIGTDTQYF
>TRBD1|14|TRBJ2-7|NA|TRBV27
TGTGCCAGCAGTTTGGGACAGGGCTCTAGCGAGCAGTACTTC
CASSLGQGSSEQYF
>TRBD1|15|TRBJ2-1|NA|TRBV20-1
TGCAGTGCCACCCCCGGGACAGGGATTCGGAATGAGCAGTTCTTC
CSATPGTGIRNEQFF
>NA|12|TRBJ2-7|few|TRBV28
TGTGCCAGCAAGGGGCAGGCCTACGAGCAGTACTTC
CASKGQAYEQYF
>TRBD2|16|TRBJ2-1|NA|TRBV11-1
TGTGCCAGCAGCTTAGGACGGCTAGCGGGAGGGTGTGAGCAGTTCTTC
CASSLGRLAGGCEQFF
>NA|14|TRBJ2-5|NA|TRBV7-9
TGTGCCAGCAGCCTCAACAGGATTAGGGAGACCCAGTACTTC
CASSLNRIRETQYF
>NA|18|TRBJ1-4|NA|TRBV6-4
TGTGCCTTCGCCAGCAAAGATGACGGACCAGCGCCTAATGAAAAACTGTTTTTT
CAFASKDDGPAPNEKLFF
>NA|12|TRBJ2-5|NA|TRBV10-2
TGCGCCAGCAGTGAACAGCAAGAGACCCAGTACTTC
CASSEQQETQYF
>TRBD1|15|TRBJ2-4|NA|TRBV27
TGTGCCAGCAGTTTGATCAGACAGGGGGCTAACATTCAGTACTTC
CASSLIRQGANIQYF
>NA|13|TRBJ2-5|NA|TRBV30
TGTGCCAGGAGTTGGGTGAGCCAAGAGACCCAGTACTTC
CARSWVSQETQYF
>NA|17|TRBJ1-2|NA|TRBV4-1
TGCGCCAGCAGTCAAACCGCTCTCGGGATCGGGGTGGATGGCTACACCTTC
CASSQTALGIGVDGYTF
>NA|14|TRBJ1-5|NA|TRBV5-5
TGTGCCAGCAGCATGACAGAAGTGAATCAGCCCCGGCATTTT
CASSMTEVNQPRHF
>TRBD1|16|TRBJ2-2|few|TRBV5-1
TGCGCCAGCAGCTTGGACGGGACAGGGCTCTCCGGGGAGCTGTTTTTT
CASSLDGTGLSGELFF
>NA|13|TRBJ2-7|few|TRBV5-1
TGCGCCAGCAGCCCCCTGACAAGCTACGAGCAGTACTTC
CASSPLTSYEQYF
>NA|12|TRBJ2-1|few|TRBV25-1
TGTGCCAGCAGTGAACACAGAATCGAGCAGTTCTTC
CASSEHRIEQFF
>NA|15|TRBJ2-7|NA|TRBV27
TGTGCCAGCAGTTTTCTACCATCTCCTTCCTGCGAGCAGTACTTC
CASSFLPSPSCEQYF
>NA|11|TRBJ2-1|many|TRBV29-1
TGCAGCCCCAGCGTGTTCAATGAGCAGTTCTTC
CSPSVFNEQFF